The clone carrying this TCR gamma chain was observed a few times. Its antigen is not known. After alphabeta T cell depletion, CD3+ Vdelta1+ Vdelta2- thymocytes were sorted. Vdelta1+ thymocyte sorts reached between about 96% and 99.6% purity. CDR1 is VTNTFY and CDR2 is YDVSTARD in the germline V gene (reference sequence). The CDR3 consists of 14 residues. V trimming: 0 bases; J trimming: 7 bases; junction bases outside the gene matches: 9. The entry originates in a study of Vδ1+ human thymocytes. RNA was extracted from the cells and then reverse transcribed. CDR3 amplicons came from multiplex PCR with pooled V-gene forward and constant-region reverse primers. TCRdb re-analyzed the multiplex PCR reads via CATT. The profile shows some 37,000 gamma-chain clones, 20% of them singletons. Whole-study results and caveats: Many TRG clonotypes were shared between donors; TRD repertoires were essentially private. In the thymus, TRG and TRD repertoires looked highly polyclonal with Gaussian CDR3 lengths. Despite high sort purity, about 20% of thymic T cell receptor delta sequences were Vdelta2.

The V gene is TRGV3, the J gene TRGJ1 or TRGJ2. The sequenced sample was Vdelta1+ gamma-delta thymocytes from the thymus. Subset of the sample: FACS-sorted CD3+ TCRalphabeta- TCRVdelta1+ TCRVdelta2- thymocytes. This sequence originates from a girl under three years old who had congenital heart surgery. This CDR3 reads CATWDRRDQYKKLF. The CDR3 DNA sequence: TGTGCCACCTGGGACAGGCGTGATCAATATAAGAAACTCTTT.